A single TCR beta chain is shown here with its context. Libraries were prepared by immunoSEQ multiplex PCR; TCRdb keeps only in-frame clonotypes and omits some of them. Of 200,000 to 300,000 clones listed, around 81% are singletons. This entry is derived from a study of blood T cell repertoires in COVID-19. Study-wide context: Samples came from the United States, Italy and Spain, spanning acute and convalescent COVID-19. T cells, B-cell-depleted T cells, or PBMCs provided the cDNA or gDNA that served as material.

Between the trimmed V and J ends, which lost 0 bases and 4 bases, there was a span of 15 bases. Germline CDR1 is ENHRY and CDR2 is SYGVKD. This CDR3 region has 16 residues. The V and J genes are TRBV10-3 and TRBJ2-5; D may be TRBD1 (5 bases). Sequenced sample: peripheral blood. The clonotype comes from a woman in her fifties or sixties with active or convalescent COVID-19. CDR3 in amino acids: CAISESPGLQGETQYF. CDR3 bases: TGTGCCATCAGTGAGTCCCCAGGGCTTCAGGGAGAGACCCAGTACTTC.